Below are 13 T cell receptor beta chains sequenced from a single sample in a study of blood T cell repertoires in COVID-19. Libraries were prepared by immunoSEQ multiplex PCR; TCRdb keeps only in-frame clonotypes and omits some of them. The sample has a few hundred thousand clones; 88% are singletons. Source material: peripheral blood. Receptors originate from a man between 60 and 75 years old who had recovered from COVID-19.

The chain uses TRBV2 and TRBJ2-5; tentative D call: TRBD1 (7 bases). Per the germline V gene, CDR1 is SNHLY and CDR2 is FYNNEI. Trimming left V 6 bases short and J 0 bases short, with 20 bases between. The CDR3 covers 17 residues. CDR3 sequence (DNA): TGTGCCAGCAGCAAAATCGTCGACAGGGAGGACCAAGAGACCCAGTACTTC. Amino acids: CASSKIVDREDQETQYF.

The V and J genes are TRBV7-5 and TRBJ2-7; the table's D gene call, TRBD2, was not cross checked with the DNA. TRBV7-5 counts as a pseudogene. The CDR3 is 14 residues long. For the CDR3, the DNA is TGTGCCAGAAGAGAGGGGGGGGGCTCCTACGAGCAGTACTTC. Translating gives CARREGGGSYEQYF.

Only a few counts were recorded for this clone. An end of the junction differs from the germline gene, which may be a read error. CDR3 protein: CASSASGGVGEQFF. In DNA, the CDR3 is TGTGCTAGCAGCGCGAGCGGGGGGGTGGGTGAGCAGTTCTTC. The chain recombines TRBV7-7 with TRBJ2-1, with TRBD2 identical over 10 bases. Germline-derived CDR1 and CDR2 are SSHAT and FNYEAQ (reference sequence). The CDR3 contains 14 residues. The complete variable domain, with remaining parts taken from reference TRBV7-7 and TRBJ2-1, reads GAGVSQSPRYKVTKRGQDVTLRCDPISSHATLYWYQQALGQGPEFLTYFNYEAQPDKSGLPSDRFSAERPEGSISTLTIQRTEQRDSAMYRCASSASGGVGEQFFGPGTRLTVL.

This clone was observed a single time. The gene calls are TRBV28 and TRBJ2-7; perhaps TRBD1 as D (6 bases). Germline assignment: CDR1 MDHEN and CDR2 SYDVKM. Trimming removed 6 bases from V and 2 bases from J, with 14 bases in between. This CDR3 region has 14 residues. CDR3 loop: CASSQPTGPYEQYF. DNA of the CDR3: TGTGCCAGCAGCCAACCTACAGGGCCCTACGAGCAGTACTTC.

Only one count was recorded for this clone. V gene TRBV5-1 combines with J gene TRBJ1-1, with D possibly TRBD1 on 6 matching bases. Trimming took 0 bases from V and 1 from J, leaving 13 bases between them. The CDR3 is made up of 16 amino acids. Germline-derived CDR1 and CDR2 are SGHRS and YFSETQ. The CDR3 loop reads CASSLATGWRNTEAFF. CDR3 nucleotide sequence: TGCGCCAGCAGCTTGGCGACAGGTTGGAGGAACACTGAAGCTTTCTTT.

This clone was counted a few times. This chain links TRBV6-6 with TRBJ2-5; a possible D gene is TRBD1 (6 bases). Trimming left V 8 bases short and J 4 bases short, with 11 bases between. In germline, CDR1 is MNHNY, CDR2 SVGAGI (reference sequence). The CDR3 covers 12 residues. The CDR3: CASVGAGETQYF. The CDR3 DNA sequence: TGTGCCAGCGTGGGGGCTGGAGAGACCCAGTACTTC.

CDR3 amino acids: CASSQGWQSSGANVLTF. In DNA form, the CDR3 reads TGTGCCAGCAGCCAAGGGTGGCAAAGCTCTGGGGCCAACGTCCTGACTTTC. J is TRBJ2-6 and V is TRBV4-2; no clear D. V lost 1 base and J lost 0, with 10 bases in between. Germline assignment: CDR1 LGHNA and CDR2 YNFKEQ. The CDR3 covers 17 residues.

The chain carries TRBV5-6 and TRBJ2-7, with 7 bases aligning to TRBD1. Per germline, CDR1 SGHDT and CDR2 YYEEEE. V shed 3 bases, J shed 3 bases, and the junction held 12 bases outside the gene matches. The CDR3 contains 16 residues. CDR3 sequence (DNA): TGTGCCAGCAGCTCCTCGCCGGGACAGAGAAACTACGAGCAGTACTTC. Protein: CASSSSPGQRNYEQYF.

V is TRBV20-1 and J is TRBJ2-7; 9 positions match TRBD2. The V and J ends lost 8 bases and 3 bases, in that order; junction bases with no gene match: 2. CDR1 is DFQATT, CDR2 SNEGSKA, per germline (reference sequence). The CDR3 is 11 amino acids. As DNA, the CDR3 is TGCAGTCGGACTAGCGACTACGAGCAGTACTTC. This encodes CSRTSDYEQYF.

The chain couples TRBV3-1 (or the pseudogene TRBV3-2) to TRBJ2-7; the match to TRBD1 covers 11 bases. The CDR3 spans 15 residues. V shed 3 bases and J 7 bases; nucleotides not matched to a gene: 8. Germline V gene sequence: CDR1 LGHDT, CDR2 YNNKEL (reference sequence). CDR3 amino acids: CASSHAGTGGFEQYF. CDR3 nucleotide sequence: TGTGCCAGCAGCCACGCCGGGACAGGGGGGTTTGAGCAGTACTTC.

This clone has a handful of counts. The V gene is TRBV6-4, the J gene TRBJ2-7; TRBD1 matches 12 bases. The trim removed 6 bases at V and 3 bases at J, leaving 6 bases unmatched. The germline V gene has CDR1 MRHNA and CDR2 SNTAGT. CDR3 length equals 15 residues. The CDR3 sequence is CASSAGTGGVYEQYF. The CDR3, as DNA: TGTGCCAGCAGCGCGGGGACAGGGGGCGTCTACGAGCAGTACTTC.

This sequence joins TRBV29-1 and TRBJ2-1; the D gene is possibly TRBD1 (6 bases). V gave up 2 bases and J gave up 8 bases, with 10 bases separating them. The CDR3 sequence is 12 residues long. CDR1 SQVTM and CDR2 ANQGSEA come from the germline V gene. The CDR3 here is CSVEPGAYEQFF. The CDR3 DNA follows: TGCAGCGTTGAACCAGGGGCGTATGAGCAGTTCTTC.

The chain's CDR3 is CAWRKTGPNEKLFF. The CDR3 nucleotides read TGTGCCTGGAGGAAGACAGGCCCTAATGAAAAACTGTTTTTT. The V gene is TRBV30, the J gene TRBJ1-4, with D tentatively TRBD1 (6 bases). CDR1 and CDR2 (germline): GTSNPN, SVGIG (reference sequence). Trimming removed 3 bases from V and 3 bases from J, with 11 bases in between. This CDR3 has 14 amino acids.